Below, 7 T cell receptor beta chains from the same sample are listed, as sequenced in a study of blood T cell repertoires in COVID-19. TCRdb's table, derived via immunoSEQ multiplex PCR, lists solely in-frame clones and lacks some. The sample lists under 150,000 clones; 80% to 90% were seen once. Sequenced input: PBMCs or T cells enriched from blood (not recorded which). These receptor sequences come from a woman between 50 and 59 years old who had recovered from COVID-19.

The chain joins TRBV7-6 to TRBJ1-2; 9 nucleotides match TRBD1. Trimming at V came to 5 bases and at J to 0 bases, leaving 4 bases not matched to a gene. The CDR3 is 15 amino acids. In germline, CDR1 is SGHVS, CDR2 FNYEAQ. CDR3 loop: CASSSGTGSNYGYTF. In DNA form, the CDR3 reads TGTGCCAGCAGCAGCGGGACAGGGTCTAACTATGGCTACACCTTC.

This rearrangement joins TRBV6-6 to TRBJ2-1, with TRBD1 identical over 8 bases. The CDR3 runs 16 residues. Germline V lookup: CDR1 MNHNY, CDR2 SVGAGI (reference sequence). V shed 5 bases, J shed 0 bases, and the junction held 6 bases outside the gene matches. CDR3 sequence reads: CASSVQGGSSYNEQFF. Here the CDR3 DNA reads TGTGCCAGCAGTGTACAGGGGGGAAGCTCCTACAATGAGCAGTTCTTC.

V usage is TRBV9 and J usage is TRBJ2-5; 9 nucleotides match TRBD2. Trimming took 0 bases from V and 0 from J; bases not matched to a gene: 3. Germline CDR1 reads SGDLS; CDR2 reads YYNGEE. The CDR3 is 16 amino acids. In DNA form, the CDR3 reads TGTGCCAGCAGCGTAGAGAGCGGGGGGTACCAAGAGACCCAGTACTTC. This gives the protein CASSVESGGYQETQYF.

This rearrangement joins TRBV9 to TRBJ1-1; D possibly corresponds to TRBD1 (5 bases). Germline lookup yields CDR1 SGDLS and CDR2 YYNGEE. The CDR3 extends over 16 amino acids. V was pared by 0 bases and J by 0 bases, with 12 bases between. CDR3 in DNA: TGTGCCAGCAGCGTAGACGGAGGGGCCTTGAACACTGAAGCTTTCTTT. Translated, it gives CASSVDGGALNTEAFF.

The chain combines TRBV11-2 with TRBJ2-7; TRBD2 matches 11 bases. CDR1 SGHAT and CDR2 FQNNGV come from the germline V gene. The ends lost 5 bases at V and 6 bases at J; junction bases unmatched: 9. The length of the CDR3 is 15 residues. Written as DNA, the CDR3 is TGTGCCAGCAGCCCAGTACTAGCGGGGGTAGGCGAGCAGTACTTC. It specifies CASSPVLAGVGEQYF.

This chain joins TRBV27 and TRBJ2-2, with TRBD2 matching over 8 bases. Germline V gives CDR1 MNHEY, CDR2 SMNVEV (reference sequence). The CDR3 runs 16 residues. Trimming removed 0 bases from V and 4 bases from J; junction bases left unmatched: 4. In nucleotides, the CDR3 is TGTGCCAGCAGTTTATCTACGGGGGGGCTCACCGGGGAGCTGTTTTTT. As protein: CASSLSTGGLTGELFF.

The chain joins TRBV27 to TRBJ1-2, with D possibly matching TRBD1 (6 bases). This CDR3 is 13 amino acids long. In germline, CDR1 is MNHEY, CDR2 SMNVEV (reference sequence). Trimming took 6 bases from V and 1 from J, leaving 9 bases between them. CDR3 sequence: CASRRQVNYGYTF. CDR3 nucleotide sequence: TGTGCCAGCAGGAGACAGGTTAACTATGGCTACACCTTC.